Detailed here is one T cell receptor beta chain. Its specificity is unknown. This specimen comes from a study of cytomegalovirus exposure and HLA in healthy donors. Study findings and constraints: Most CMV-associated TCR beta chains appeared HLA-restricted in a later analysis. Most subjects' HLA-A and HLA-B alleles were reportedly predicted from TCR beta sequences. In a later analysis, HLA-C alleles had the fewest associated TCRs, DRB1 alleles the most.

The PCR employed 60 Vbeta primers together with 13 Jbeta primers. Clones were read by immunoSEQ multiplex PCR, and TCRdb kept only the in-frame ones, dropping some. The sample records over 70,000 clones, approximately 80% being singletons. The trim removed 10 bases at V and 7 bases at J, leaving 7 bases unmatched. CDR3 length equals 13 residues. The V gene's germline CDR1 is MNHNY and CDR2 SVGAGI (reference sequence). V gene TRBV6-6 combines with J gene TRBJ2-1, with TRBD1 matching over 10 bases. The material sequenced was PBMCs. This clonotype was sampled from a woman between 45 and 65 years old in good health and CMV-seropositive. CDR3 nucleotides: TGTGCCACCCGACAGGGGGCCGGTAATGAGCAGTTCTTC. It yields the protein CATRQGAGNEQFF.